A selection of T cell receptor beta chains follows, all from one sample in a study of graft-versus-host responses after intestinal transplantation. Produced via immunoSEQ multiplex PCR; TCRdb's table is partial and in-frame only. This sample carries 29,000 or so clones, 85% to 95% of them seen once, and the ten largest clones take 0.6% to 0.75%. This specimen consisted of PBMCs, obtained approximately ten weeks after intestinal transplant. The receptors were sampled from a human patient who received an intestinal transplant, so some T cells may come from the graft donor. CDR3s include the opening cysteine and the closing phenylalanine or tryptophan. D genes are given only for firm matches. Size is omitted from some rows. Given values are once, few, many or a class for expanded clones.

v_call,clone_size,d_call,j_call,cdr3_aa,cdr3_nt
TRBV6-1,NA,NA,TRBJ2-7,CASSDSLTGVSYEQYF,TGTGCCAGCAGTGATAGTTTGACGGGTGTCTCCTACGAGCAGTACTTC
TRBV18,NA,NA,TRBJ2-3,CASSPSEGITDTQYF,TGTGCCAGCTCACCTAGCGAGGGGATCACAGATACGCAGTATTTT
TRBV9,once,TRBD1,TRBJ2-7,CASSVDQGAQDEQYF,TGTGCCAGCAGCGTAGACCAGGGGGCGCAGGACGAGCAGTACTTC
TRBV6-4,once,TRBD2,TRBJ2-3,CASSDSGDSGGHTDTQYF,TGTGCCAGCAGTGACTCTGGGGATAGCGGGGGGCACACAGATACGCAGTATTTT
TRBV5-4,NA,NA,TRBJ2-5,CASSLKSNIKETQYF,TGTGCCAGCAGCTTGAAGTCGAACATCAAAGAGACCCAGTACTTC
TRBV28,NA,TRBD1,TRBJ1-2,CASSRTGGQDGYGYTF,TGTGCCAGCAGTCGGACAGGGGGCCAAGATGGCTATGGCTACACCTTC
TRBV9,NA,TRBD2,TRBJ2-1,CASSQRPAGVDEQFF,TGTGCCAGCAGTCAGAGACCGGCGGGGGTCGATGAGCAGTTCTTC
TRBV4-1,NA,NA,TRBJ2-7,CASSLGGRGYEQYF,TGCGCCAGCAGCCTAGGAGGACGCGGCTACGAGCAGTACTTC
TRBV5-6,NA,TRBD2,TRBJ2-7,CASIPAGEGYEQYF,TGTGCCAGCATCCCAGCGGGAGAGGGATACGAGCAGTACTTC
TRBV7-4,NA,TRBD2,TRBJ2-7,CASSLLAGSYEQYF,TGTGCCAGCAGCTTACTAGCGGGCTCCTACGAGCAGTACTTC
TRBV28,NA,NA,TRBJ1-6,CASSLLVGGSPLHF,TGTGCCAGCAGTTTATTGGTGGGTGGGTCACCCCTCCACTTT
TRBV27,few,TRBD1,TRBJ2-7,CASRQGIFYEQYF,TGTGCCAGCCGACAGGGAATTTTCTACGAGCAGTACTTC
TRBV4-1,NA,TRBD1,TRBJ1-6,CASSPLPGQGNSPLHF,TGCGCCAGCAGCCCCCTCCCGGGACAGGGAAATTCACCCCTCCACTTT
TRBV27,NA,TRBD1,TRBJ2-7,CASSDRAYEQYF,TGTGCCAGTTCGGACAGGGCCTACGAGCAGTACTTC
TRBV6-1,NA,TRBD1,TRBJ2-7,CASSELTGGRDEQYF,TGTGCCAGCAGTGAATTGACAGGGGGCAGGGACGAGCAGTACTTC
TRBV4-1,NA,NA,TRBJ1-2,CASSQVWTTPGGYTF,TGCGCCAGCAGCCAAGTCTGGACGACCCCCGGGGGCTACACCTTC
TRBV30,NA,TRBD2,TRBJ2-3,CAWSRGGGTDTQYF,TGTGCCTGGAGTCGTGGCGGGGGGACAGATACGCAGTATTTT
TRBV27,NA,NA,TRBJ2-7,CASSLLGRAYEQYF,TGTGCCAGCAGTTTATTAGGGCGGGCCTACGAGCAGTACTTC
TRBV11-2,NA,TRBD2,TRBJ2-7,CASSLVSGGANYEQYF,TGTGCCAGCAGCTTAGTCAGCGGGGGGGCCAATTACGAGCAGTACTTC
TRBV6-5,few,TRBD1,TRBJ1-6,CASRRDRGGSPLHF,TGTGCCAGCAGACGCGACAGGGGGGGTTCACCCCTCCACTTT
TRBV4-3,NA,NA,TRBJ2-2,CASSFADVGGELFF,TGCGCCAGCAGCTTCGCAGATGTTGGCGGGGAGCTGTTTTTT
TRBV7-6,NA,NA,TRBJ1-5,CASSGRGAKPQHF,TGTGCCAGCAGCGGGCGGGGTGCTAAGCCCCAGCATTTT
TRBV19,once,NA,TRBJ1-6,CASEKTRGPGDSPLHF,TGTGCCAGCGAAAAGACGAGGGGTCCGGGTGATTCACCCCTCCACTTT
TRBV7-6,NA,NA,TRBJ2-5,CASSFEPLGADGETQYF,TGTGCCAGCAGCTTCGAGCCTTTGGGGGCGGACGGAGAGACCCAGTACTTC
TRBV4-3,NA,TRBD2,TRBJ2-1,CASSRGVAGAYNEQFF,TGCGCCAGCAGCAGAGGCGTAGCGGGAGCTTACAATGAGCAGTTCTTC
TRBV10-3,few,TRBD2,TRBJ2-2,CAISGGTSNTGELFF,TGTGCCATCAGTGGAGGGACTAGCAACACCGGGGAGCTGTTTTTT
TRBV27,NA,TRBD2,TRBJ2-7,CASRSGLAATYEQYF,TGTGCCAGCAGATCGGGACTAGCGGCCACCTACGAGCAGTACTTC
TRBV27,NA,NA,TRBJ1-2,CASLDSTYGYTF,TGTGCCAGCCTGGACAGTACGTATGGCTACACCTTC
TRBV11-2,NA,TRBD1,TRBJ1-2,CASSFGTGVALGGGYTF,TGTGCCAGCAGCTTCGGGACAGGGGTGGCCTTGGGTGGTGGCTACACCTTC
TRBV11-2,NA,NA,TRBJ2-1,CASSNVGLGHEQFF,TGTGCCAGCAGCAACGTGGGATTAGGCCATGAGCAGTTCTTC
TRBV27,NA,TRBD1,TRBJ1-5,CASSSGTENQPQHF,TGTGCCAGCAGTTCCGGGACAGAAAATCAGCCCCAGCATTTT
TRBV10-3,NA,NA,TRBJ2-7,CAASWGKDYEQYF,TGTGCCGCGTCGTGGGGTAAGGACTACGAGCAGTACTTC
TRBV5-5,NA,TRBD1,TRBJ2-6,CASMHGDRVIRSSGANVLTF,TGTGCCAGCATGCACGGGGACAGGGTAATTAGGAGCTCTGGGGCCAACGTCCTGACTTTC
TRBV6-5,NA,TRBD1,TRBJ1-1,CASSHRGHLGTEAFF,TGTGCCAGCAGTCACAGGGGGCACTTGGGAACTGAAGCTTTCTTT
TRBV9,NA,NA,TRBJ1-6,CASSPSSNSSPLHF,TGTGCCAGCAGCCCCAGTTCGAACTCCTCACCCCTCCACTTT
TRBV11-3,NA,NA,TRBJ2-5,CASSLTFQETQYF,TGTGCCAGCAGCCTAACATTCCAAGAGACCCAGTACTTC
TRBV7-9,NA,TRBD2,TRBJ2-1,CASRHTGLADNEQFF,TGTGCCAGCAGGCACACTGGACTAGCGGACAATGAGCAGTTCTTC
TRBV9,NA,TRBD1,TRBJ1-2,CASSVEAGGDYYGYTF,TGTGCCAGCAGCGTAGAGGCAGGGGGCGATTACTATGGCTACACCTTC
TRBV5-5,NA,NA,TRBJ2-5,CASSLEAVVVQTQYF,TGTGCCAGCAGCTTGGAAGCGGTGGTTGTACAGACCCAGTACTTC
TRBV18,NA,TRBD1,TRBJ2-7,CASSPTRRTGAYEQYF,TGTGCCAGCTCACCCACCAGGAGGACAGGGGCCTACGAGCAGTACTTC
TRBV15,NA,NA,TRBJ2-7,CATSGGLATYEQYF,TGTGCCACCAGCGGGGGACTTGCCACCTACGAGCAGTACTTC
TRBV5-1,NA,TRBD2,TRBJ2-7,CASSRGLAGDYEQYF,TGCGCCAGCAGCAGGGGACTAGCGGGGGACTACGAGCAGTACTTC
TRBV30,NA,TRBD1,TRBJ1-1,CAWSVQGLTEAFF,TGTGCCTGGAGTGTACAGGGGCTTACTGAAGCTTTCTTT
TRBV4-3,NA,TRBD2,TRBJ2-1,CASSQDPGGIYNEQFF,TGCGCCAGCAGCCAAGATCCGGGGGGAATCTACAATGAGCAGTTCTTC
TRBV4-3,once,NA,TRBJ2-6,CASSQNTGSGANVLTF,TGCGCCAGCAGCCAGAATACAGGATCTGGGGCCAACGTCCTGACTTTC
TRBV4-2,NA,NA,TRBJ1-1,CASSQAVGGNTEAFF,TGTGCCAGCAGCCAAGCCGTAGGGGGGAACACTGAAGCTTTCTTT
TRBV15,NA,NA,TRBJ2-3,CATSRGLHLTGGTDTQYF,TGTGCCACCAGCAGAGGGCTCCACTTAACGGGAGGCACAGATACGCAGTATTTT
TRBV4-3,NA,NA,TRBJ2-7,CASSRTLALTSYEQYF,TGCGCCAGCAGCCGTACGCTAGCGTTAACCTCCTACGAGCAGTACTTC
TRBV27,NA,TRBD2,TRBJ2-2,CATGLPYAGELFF,TGTGCCACGGGACTACCCTACGCGGGGGAGCTGTTTTTT
TRBV27,NA,TRBD2,TRBJ2-1,CASSLWTSGSVNEQFF,TGTGCCAGCAGTCTGTGGACTAGCGGGAGTGTCAATGAGCAGTTCTTC
TRBV9,NA,TRBD2,TRBJ2-1,CASSVIRTSGSPGNEQFF,TGTGCCAGCAGCGTAATTCGGACTAGCGGGAGTCCTGGCAATGAGCAGTTCTTC
TRBV11-2,NA,TRBD1,TRBJ1-1,CASSLAGTGRTEAFF,TGTGCCAGCAGCTTAGCGGGGACAGGGCGCACTGAAGCTTTCTTT
TRBV21-1,NA,NA,TRBJ1-1,CASSKRDTTGSEAFF,TGTGCCAGCAGCAAAAGAGATACAACAGGGTCTGAAGCTTTCTTT